This T cell receptor beta chain stems from a study of cytomegalovirus exposure and HLA in healthy donors. In regard to this clone: Antigen: not known.

PCR amplification relied on 60 Vbeta primers (plus 13 Jbeta primers). Here immunoSEQ multiplex PCR was the method, and the copy in TCRdb shows in-frame clones only, minus some. This sample yields approximately 86,000 clones, of which 85% are seen a single time; 7.4% belongs to the top ten. The study, taken as a whole, reports: Reportedly, diagnosis of cytomegalovirus status by the classifier showed high specificity and sensitivity.

This clonotype was sampled from a man between 35 and 55 years old in good health and CMV-seropositive. Specimen: PBMCs.

This CDR3 reads CASRFDTGELFF. In DNA form, the CDR3 reads TGCGCCAGTAGATTCGACACCGGGGAGCTGTTTTTT. The gene calls are TRBV5-1 and TRBJ2-2; D uncertain. The germline V and J ends were trimmed by 8 bases and 3 bases, with 8 bases remaining between them. The CDR3 totals 12 residues. CDR1 is SGHRS, CDR2 YFSETQ, per germline.